The sequence of this T cell receptor beta chain was determined in a study of blood T cell repertoires in COVID-19. Turning to the study itself: Acute and convalescent COVID-19 specimens originated in the United States, Italy and Spain. PBMCs, B-cell-depleted T cells, or T cells were the source of the cDNA or gDNA that made up the material.

The V gene lost 8 bases and the J gene lost 4 bases, with 10 bases spanning the gap. There are 12 residues in the CDR3. Germline CDR1 and CDR2: SNHLY and FYNNEI. The repertoire was sequenced with immunoSEQ multiplex PCR; TCRdb's copy has only in-frame clones and lacks some. The sample yields 120,000 to 150,000 clones, 82% seen once. Source material: peripheral blood. The chain couples TRBV2 to TRBJ2-3, with unresolved D. This receptor was identified in a woman over 75 with acute or convalescent COVID-19. The CDR3 sequence: CASVAMPDTQYF. The DNA of the CDR3 is TGTGCCAGCGTGGCAATGCCAGATACGCAGTATTTT.